Shown below are 13 T cell receptor beta chains from a single sample sequenced in a study of blood T cells in healthy people across ages. Primers used in a second PCR of about 6 to 12 cycles were a sample-barcoded 5' primer and a J-beta primer mix. TCRdb independently ran MiXCR on the 5' RACE reads; one entry per CDR3 protein. This sample yields 600,000 to 850,000 distinct CDR3 sequences, of which around 25% are seen a single time; more than 8.5% belongs to the top ten. This same sample was also taken into another study, of T cells of mothers and their children.

What was sequenced was blood. The source of these receptors is a boy between 5 and 17 years old in good health.

The V gene is TRBV5-1, the J gene TRBJ2-7; 9 bases match TRBD1. The germline V gene encodes CDR1 SGHRS and CDR2 YFSETQ. V lost 3 bases to trimming and J lost 7 bases; unmatched junction nucleotides: 8. CDR3 length: 14 amino acids. CDR3: CASSSYRGPEEQYF. CDR3 bases: TGCGCCAGCAGCTCATACAGGGGGCCCGAGGAGCAGTACTTC.

The rearrangement uses TRBV29-1 and TRBJ1-1; maybe TRBD1 (5 bases). The CDR3 totals 12 residues. Germline V gives CDR1 SQVTM, CDR2 ANQGSEA. The germline V and J ends were trimmed by 7 bases and 6 bases, with 15 bases remaining between them. The CDR3 protein is CSAWGRGAEAFF. In DNA, the CDR3 is TGCAGCGCCTGGGGCCGGGGCGCTGAAGCTTTCTTT.

The chain links TRBV7-2 to TRBJ2-1; 8 nucleotides agree with TRBD1. The CDR3 is made up of 16 amino acids. The germline gives CDR1 SGHTA, CDR2 FQGNSA. V lost 5 bases to trimming and J lost 4 bases; unmatched junction nucleotides: 10. The CDR3 DNA follows: TGTGCCAGCAGCGTTAGACAGGGGACACCGTACAATGAGCAGTTCTTC. This sequence encodes CASSVRQGTPYNEQFF.

In its sample, this clonotype was seen a few times. This sequence joins TRBV29-1 and TRBJ2-5, with no clear D. This CDR3 has 14 residues. Trimming took 0 bases from V and 0 from J, leaving 8 bases between them. Germline CDR1 SQVTM, CDR2 ANQGSEA. CDR3 region: CSVEDRPNQETQYF. The CDR3 nucleotides are TGCAGCGTTGAAGATCGCCCTAACCAAGAGACCCAGTACTTC.

The chain uses TRBV2 and TRBJ1-1; D unclear. CDR1 and CDR2 from the germline V gene are SNHLY and FYNNEI. Trimming took 3 bases from V and 4 from J, leaving 12 bases between them. The CDR3 sequence is 14 residues long. The CDR3 here is CASSDPRSPTEAFF. The CDR3 DNA is TGTGCCAGCAGTGACCCTAGGTCTCCCACTGAAGCTTTCTTT.

The J gene is TRBJ2-3, the V gene TRBV20-1; D could derive from TRBD1 or TRBD2 (5 bases each). Germline loops: CDR1 DFQATT, CDR2 SNEGSKA (reference sequence). Trimming pared 5 bases from V and 3 bases from J, leaving 9 bases between. The CDR3 is 12 amino acids. The CDR3: CSAEGRTDTQYF. The CDR3 nucleotides are TGCAGTGCTGAGGGACGTACAGATACGCAGTATTTT.

This clonotype was detected a few times. The chain's CDR3 is CASKLSARDGELFF. CDR3 nucleotides: TGTGCCAGCAAGTTGAGCGCCCGGGACGGGGAGCTGTTTTTT. This chain connects TRBV2 to TRBJ2-2, with a tentative D call TRBD2 (5 bases). This CDR3 comprises 14 residues. V dropped 7 bases and J dropped 7 bases, with 16 bases sitting between them. Germline CDR1 SNHLY, CDR2 FYNNEI.

The V gene is TRBV4-1, the J gene TRBJ2-3, with 8 nucleotides matching TRBD2. The germline gives CDR1 MGHRA, CDR2 YSYEKL. This CDR3 is built from 16 residues. Trimming cost V 0 bases and J 0 bases; bases outside gene matches: 2. The CDR3 sequence: CASSQEAGASTDTQYF. CDR3 DNA sequence: TGCGCCAGCAGCCAAGAAGCGGGAGCGAGCACAGATACGCAGTATTTT.

This clonotype has only a few counts. The chain employs TRBV25-1 and TRBJ1-4, with TRBD1 identical over 10 bases. The V gene's germline CDR1 is MGHDK and CDR2 SYGVNS. V lost 8 bases and J lost 6; bases outside the gene matches: 12. The CDR3 runs 16 residues. The CDR3 loop reads CASGSTWTGGHEKLFF. The CDR3 region has the DNA TGTGCCAGCGGATCAACTTGGACAGGGGGGCATGAAAAACTGTTTTTT.

The chain uses TRBV10-3 and TRBJ2-7; 12 bases are shared with TRBD2. This CDR3 has 15 amino acids. V gave up 6 bases and J gave up 6 bases; unmatched junction bases: 9. Germline V lookup: CDR1 ENHRY, CDR2 SYGVKD. The CDR3 region has the DNA TGTGCCATCAGGATAGGTGGACTAGCGGGAAGCGAGCAGTACTTC. It specifies CAIRIGGLAGSEQYF.

The chain joins TRBV28 to TRBJ2-7, with D possibly TRBD1 on 5 matching bases. This CDR3 comprises 15 residues. Germline assignment: CDR1 MDHEN and CDR2 SYDVKM. Deletions cut 3 bases from V and 2 bases from J, with 14 bases between. DNA of the CDR3: TGTGCCAGCAGTTTCCCTCTAGAGACAGCCTACGAGCAGTACTTC. Translation gives CASSFPLETAYEQYF.

The V call is TRBV12-3 or TRBV12-4, the J call TRBJ1-1, with unresolved D. The CDR3 length is 13 residues. Between the trimmed V and J ends, which lost 7 bases and 11 bases, there was a span of 20 bases. For the CDR3, the DNA is TGTGCCAGCATCGTTGACGGAGCTGGAGAGGCTTTCTTT. Protein sequence: CASIVDGAGEAFF.

This clonotype was observed a few times. The chain has TRBV6-2 or TRBV6-3 and TRBJ2-7; D remains ambiguous. The CDR3 totals 14 residues. V was pared by 2 bases and J by 3 bases, with 11 bases between. Germline V gives CDR1 MNHEY, CDR2 SVGEGT. CDR3 sequence (DNA): TGTGCCAGCAGTTACCCCAGCTCCGGCTACGAGCAGTACTTC. Its translation is CASSYPSSGYEQYF.